The TCR beta chain described here comes from a study of blood T cells in healthy people across ages. This clonotype was seen repeatedly, ten times or more. The authors isolated at least 6.5 million PBMCs per sample. Then a second PCR, running roughly 7 to 12 cycles, was carried out with a sample-barcoded 5' primer and a J-beta primer mix. TCRdb used MiXCR to reprocess the 5' RACE reads, holding one entry per CDR3 protein. Of about 1.5 million distinct CDR3 sequences in the sample, approximately 42% are singletons; the top ten hold 7% to 9.5%. Germline V gives CDR1 SGHRS, CDR2 YFSETQ. This CDR3 is 16 amino acids long. The V segment lost 0 bases and the J segment 1 base; nucleotides outside the gene matches: 3.

Sequencing input: blood. The receptor was isolated from a woman younger than 35 in good health. The chain carries TRBV5-1 and TRBJ2-7; the match to TRBD2 covers 11 bases. Here the CDR3 DNA reads TGCGCCAGCAGCTTGGATGGGACTAGCGGATCCTACGAGCAGTACTTC. Translated, it gives CASSLDGTSGSYEQYF.